Ten or more counts support the clone carrying this TCR beta chain. The target antigen is unknown. The sample originates from a study of T cells in Graves' hyperthyroidism and ophthalmopathy. For ophthalmopathy patients, the Clinical Activity Score was at least 3 and the NOSPECS grade at least 4; duration was under 3 months. Uncontrolled infection, other autoimmune disease, pregnancy or lactation disqualified patients from enrolment. The investigators amplified TCR beta CDR3 regions from RNA transcripts. HTBI primers were used for first-round RT-PCR of the TCR CDR3. A single record per CDR3 protein comes from TCRdb applying MiXCR to the multiplex PCR reads. The repertoire holds about 380,000 distinct CDR3 sequences, with 18% as singletons. The CDR3 contains 13 residues. V was pared by 6 bases and J by 1 base, with 9 bases between. Per germline, CDR1 SGHDN and CDR2 FVKESK. Study-level findings and limits: Most thyroid-expanded clonotypes above 0.001 were also found in blood. In the analysis, a 13 V-J model separated ophthalmopathy from stable hyperthyroidism.

The specimen was blood. This receptor was identified in a man younger than 30 with Graves' ophthalmopathy. The chain couples TRBV14 to TRBJ1-1, with D unclear. In DNA form, the CDR3 reads TGTGCCAGCAGTAGGGAAACGAACACTGAAGCTTTCTTT. Amino acid sequence: CASSRETNTEAFF.